A single sample gave rise to the 9 T cell receptor beta chains below, sequenced in a study of a mutant IDH1 vaccine in newly diagnosed glioma (dated by TCRdb to the early 2020s). The time point label on this specimen signifies: week 11, during vaccination. A 20-mer mutant IDH1 peptide at 300 micrograms in Montanide made up each vaccine dose, which was injected subcutaneously together with topical imiquimod. The library came from the immunoSEQ multiplex PCR assay. What TCRdb holds here is the immuneACCESS table cut down to in-frame rearrangements. Part of the clones is not present; checked against another copy, under half of the missing clones reflect an unresolved V gene, and the others are unexplained. A total of some 120,000 clones appear in this sample, around three quarters of them only once. The ten biggest clones cover approximately 5% of the sample. No antigens are known for them. Sequences were derived from PBMCs, sampled from a glioma patient whose treatment included an IDH1 peptide vaccine. Receptors were obtained from a middle-aged man with glioma.

The J gene is TRBJ2-1, the V gene TRBV5-5; tentative D call: TRBD2 (6 bases). Germline CDR1 SGHKS, CDR2 YYEKEE (reference sequence). Trimming pared 4 bases from V and 1 base from J, leaving 9 bases between. There are 14 residues in the CDR3. The CDR3: CASSGDSSYNEQFF. CDR3 bases: TGTGCCAGCAGCGGGGACTCGTCCTACAATGAGCAGTTCTTC.

The chain recombines TRBV4-2 with TRBJ2-5, with 8 nucleotides matching TRBD2. Germline assignment: CDR1 LGHNA and CDR2 YNFKEQ. This CDR3 spans 16 amino acids. After removal of 1 base from V and 1 base from J, the junction contained 5 bases not matched to a gene. The DNA for the CDR3 is TGTGCCAGCAGCCAAGGTTTAGCGGGACTCCAAGAGACCCAGTACTTC. Protein: CASSQGLAGLQETQYF.

This clone occurred once. The rearrangement uses TRBV29-1 and TRBJ1-1; maybe TRBD1 (5 bases). Germline V gene lookup returns CDR1 SQVTM and CDR2 ANQGSEA. V was clipped by 5 bases and J by 3 bases, with 13 bases between them. This CDR3 is 13 amino acids long. The CDR3 protein is CSVLEGTYTEAFF. DNA for the CDR3: TGCAGCGTTTTAGAGGGGACCTACACTGAAGCTTTCTTT.

This rearrangement joins TRBV19 to TRBJ2-1; no clear D gene. This CDR3 comprises 13 residues. Trimming left V 5 bases short and J 8 bases short, with 13 bases between. Looked up from germline, CDR1 is LNHDA and CDR2 is SQIVND (reference sequence). The CDR3 DNA sequence: TGTGCCAGTAGTTTTCAGGTTCTCGATGAGCAGTTCTTC. It specifies CASSFQVLDEQFF.

This clone was counted a few times. V is TRBV29-1 and J is TRBJ1-1; the D is unclear. The CDR3 is 11 residues long. The germline gives CDR1 SQVTM, CDR2 ANQGSEA. Between the trimmed V and J ends, which lost 6 bases and 6 bases, there was a span of 11 bases. The CDR3, as DNA: TGCAGCGTAAGGGTTCGGTCTGAAGCTTTCTTT. Its translation: CSVRVRSEAFF.

V usage is TRBV5-4 and J usage is TRBJ2-1; TRBD2 aligns across 7 bases. The trim removed 4 bases at V and 6 bases at J, leaving 16 bases unmatched. This CDR3 contains 17 residues. Germline V lookup: CDR1 SGHNT, CDR2 YYREEE (reference sequence). CDR3 in amino acids: CASSPGGSSGTPNEQFF. In DNA form, the CDR3 reads TGTGCCAGCAGCCCAGGTGGGTCCAGCGGGACGCCCAATGAGCAGTTCTTC.

The CDR3 sequence: CASSYLQGNQPQHF. The CDR3 DNA is TGTGCCAGCAGTTATCTACAGGGCAATCAGCCCCAGCATTTT. V is TRBV6-5 and J is TRBJ1-5; perhaps TRBD1 as D (5 bases). This CDR3 spans 14 amino acids. Trimming removed 3 bases from V and 2 bases from J, with 8 bases in between. CDR1 is MNHEY, CDR2 SVGAGI, per germline.

The chain uses TRBV11-2 and TRBJ2-7, with no clear D. Trimming took off 1 base at V and 2 bases at J, with 9 bases between the two ends. This CDR3 contains 14 residues. Germline loops: CDR1 SGHAT, CDR2 FQNNGV. The CDR3 sequence is CASSLVGLAYEQYF. The DNA for the CDR3 is TGTGCCAGCAGCTTAGTAGGGCTAGCCTACGAGCAGTACTTC.

The gene calls are TRBV7-8 and TRBJ2-5; 8 bases agree with TRBD1. Germline trimming cut 5 bases from V and 5 bases from J; bases unmatched to any gene: 4. CDR1 and CDR2 (germline): SGHVS, FQNEAQ. The CDR3 length is 13 residues. The CDR3 region is CASSLDRGETQYF. The CDR3 DNA reads as TGTGCCAGCAGCCTCGACAGGGGCGAGACCCAGTACTTC.